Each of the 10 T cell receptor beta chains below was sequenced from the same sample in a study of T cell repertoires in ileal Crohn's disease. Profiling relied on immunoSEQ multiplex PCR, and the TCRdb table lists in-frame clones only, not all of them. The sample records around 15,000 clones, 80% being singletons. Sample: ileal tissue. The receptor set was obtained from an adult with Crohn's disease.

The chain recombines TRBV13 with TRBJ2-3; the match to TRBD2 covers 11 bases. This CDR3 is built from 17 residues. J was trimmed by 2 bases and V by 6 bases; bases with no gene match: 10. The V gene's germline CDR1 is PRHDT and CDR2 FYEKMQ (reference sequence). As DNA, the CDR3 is TGTGCCAGCAGACGGAGACTAGCGGGAAAGCTCACAGATACGCAGTATTTT. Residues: CASRRRLAGKLTDTQYF.

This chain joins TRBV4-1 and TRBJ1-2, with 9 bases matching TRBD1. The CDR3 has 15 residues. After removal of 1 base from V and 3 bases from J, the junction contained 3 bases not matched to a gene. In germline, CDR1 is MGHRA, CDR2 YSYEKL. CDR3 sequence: CASSQVDRGDYGYTF. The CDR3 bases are TGCGCCAGCAGCCAAGTGGACAGGGGCGACTATGGCTACACCTTC.

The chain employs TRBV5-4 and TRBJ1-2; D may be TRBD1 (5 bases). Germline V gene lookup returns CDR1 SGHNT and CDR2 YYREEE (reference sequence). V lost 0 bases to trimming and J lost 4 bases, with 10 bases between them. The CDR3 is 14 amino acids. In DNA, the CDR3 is TGTGCCAGCAGCTTGGCCGGGGGTTTCTATGGCTACACCTTC. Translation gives CASSLAGGFYGYTF.

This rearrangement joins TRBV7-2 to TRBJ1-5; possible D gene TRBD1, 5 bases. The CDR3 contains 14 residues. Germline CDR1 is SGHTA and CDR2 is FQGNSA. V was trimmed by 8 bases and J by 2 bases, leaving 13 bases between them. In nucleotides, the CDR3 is TGTGCCAGCCAGGAGGGGATAGGCAATCAGCCCCAGCATTTT. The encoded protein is CASQEGIGNQPQHF.

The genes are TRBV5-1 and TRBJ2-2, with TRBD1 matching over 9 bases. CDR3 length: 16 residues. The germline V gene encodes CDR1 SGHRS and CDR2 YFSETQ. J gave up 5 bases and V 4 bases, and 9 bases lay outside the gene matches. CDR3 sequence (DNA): TGCGCCAGCAGCGGGACAGGGTTTGAGGGGACCGGGGAGCTGTTTTTT. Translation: CASSGTGFEGTGELFF.

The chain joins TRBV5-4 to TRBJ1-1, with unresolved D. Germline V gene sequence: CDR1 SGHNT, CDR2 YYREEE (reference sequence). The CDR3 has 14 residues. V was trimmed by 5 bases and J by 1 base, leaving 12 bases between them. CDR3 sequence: CASSGLLSNTEAFF. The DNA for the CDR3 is TGTGCCAGCAGTGGACTCTTATCGAACACTGAAGCTTTCTTT.

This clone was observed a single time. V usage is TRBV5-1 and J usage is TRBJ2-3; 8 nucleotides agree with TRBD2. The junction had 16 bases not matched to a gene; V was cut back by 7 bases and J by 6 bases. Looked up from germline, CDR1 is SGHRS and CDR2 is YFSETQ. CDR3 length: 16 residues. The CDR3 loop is CASALVSGGVQDTQYF. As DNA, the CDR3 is TGCGCCAGCGCGCTGGTGAGCGGGGGAGTCCAGGATACGCAGTATTTT.

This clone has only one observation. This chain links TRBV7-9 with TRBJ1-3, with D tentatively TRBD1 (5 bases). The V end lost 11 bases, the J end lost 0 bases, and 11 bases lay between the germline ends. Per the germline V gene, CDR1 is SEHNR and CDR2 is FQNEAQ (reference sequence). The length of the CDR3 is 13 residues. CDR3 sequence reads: CAPTTASGNTIYF. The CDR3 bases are TGTGCCCCGACGACAGCCTCTGGAAACACCATATATTTT.

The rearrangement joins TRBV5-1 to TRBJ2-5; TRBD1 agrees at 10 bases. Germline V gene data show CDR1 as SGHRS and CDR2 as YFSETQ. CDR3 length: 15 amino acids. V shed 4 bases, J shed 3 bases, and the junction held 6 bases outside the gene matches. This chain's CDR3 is CASSEDRGSKETQYF. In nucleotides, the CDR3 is TGCGCCAGCAGCGAGGACAGGGGGTCGAAAGAGACCCAGTACTTC.

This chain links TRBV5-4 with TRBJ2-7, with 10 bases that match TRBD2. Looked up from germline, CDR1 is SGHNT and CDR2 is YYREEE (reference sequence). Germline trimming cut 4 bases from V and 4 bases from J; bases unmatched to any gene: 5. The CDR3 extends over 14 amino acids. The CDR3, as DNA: TGTGCCAGCAGCGCTGCTAGCGGGGGTTACGAGCAGTACTTC. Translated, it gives CASSAASGGYEQYF.